The rows below give T cell receptor beta chains drawn from one sample of a study of blood T cell repertoires in COVID-19. Produced via immunoSEQ multiplex PCR; TCRdb's table is partial and in-frame only. The table includes fewer than 400,000 clones, around nine tenths detected once. The source material was PBMCs or T cells enriched from blood (not recorded which). These receptors were collected from a man in his sixties who had recovered from COVID-19. CDR3s leave out the opening cysteine and the closing phenylalanine or tryptophan. Each record gives: CDR3 protein, J gene, V gene.

cdr3_aa: ASSQGDSNMQPQH
j_call: TRBJ1-5
v_call: TRBV4-1

cdr3_aa: ASSLVLQRGTEAF
j_call: TRBJ1-1
v_call: TRBV5-1

cdr3_aa: ATHGTDYGYT
j_call: TRBJ1-2
v_call: TRBV28

cdr3_aa: ASSRGDSSGNTIY
j_call: TRBJ1-3
v_call: TRBV19

cdr3_aa: AISDGRVNTEAF
j_call: TRBJ1-1
v_call: TRBV10-3

cdr3_aa: ASSLTGLGSSGELF
j_call: TRBJ2-2
v_call: TRBV5-4

cdr3_aa: ASSPKGQSSVDTQY
j_call: TRBJ2-3
v_call: TRBV18

cdr3_aa: ASSLTRLEPGNEQF
j_call: TRBJ2-1
v_call: TRBV7-3

cdr3_aa: ASLNRQGALEQY
j_call: TRBJ2-7
v_call: TRBV28

cdr3_aa: ASSLALSIGRGNTEAF
j_call: TRBJ1-1
v_call: TRBV5-4

cdr3_aa: ASSYRDYNEQY
j_call: TRBJ2-7
v_call: TRBV6-2/TRBV6-3

cdr3_aa: ASSQGRMNTEAF
j_call: TRBJ1-1
v_call: TRBV3-1/TRBV3-2

cdr3_aa: ASSYDRGSYEQY
j_call: TRBJ2-7
v_call: TRBV6-5

cdr3_aa: ASSQRTENGYT
j_call: TRBJ1-2
v_call: TRBV4-1

cdr3_aa: ASSYRTRDYEQY
j_call: TRBJ2-7
v_call: TRBV6-5

cdr3_aa: ASSPDRGKEKLF
j_call: TRBJ1-4
v_call: TRBV19

cdr3_aa: ATAIMNGELF
j_call: TRBJ2-2
v_call: TRBV19

cdr3_aa: ASSQQGRTSGEETQY
j_call: TRBJ2-5
v_call: TRBV23-1

cdr3_aa: SVEQVTDTQY
j_call: TRBJ2-3
v_call: TRBV29-1

cdr3_aa: AWSVDGGDSPLH
j_call: TRBJ1-6
v_call: TRBV30

cdr3_aa: SVARTATNEKLF
j_call: TRBJ1-4
v_call: TRBV29-1

cdr3_aa: ASSSGLARNNEQF
j_call: TRBJ2-1
v_call: TRBV7-2

cdr3_aa: ASSFTFGSEAF
j_call: TRBJ1-1
v_call: TRBV6-5

cdr3_aa: ASSLAGRQGYGYT
j_call: TRBJ1-2
v_call: TRBV5-8

cdr3_aa: SAIQGFSYEQY
j_call: TRBJ2-7
v_call: TRBV29-1

cdr3_aa: ASSFRTSGGNTGELF
j_call: TRBJ2-2
v_call: TRBV4-1

cdr3_aa: ASSALGGSMDTEAF
j_call: TRBJ1-1
v_call: TRBV9

cdr3_aa: ASSDRAAYGYT
j_call: TRBJ1-2
v_call: TRBV18

cdr3_aa: ASSFRGTRLRYEQF
j_call: TRBJ2-1
v_call: TRBV28

cdr3_aa: ASSTMTASGNTIY
j_call: TRBJ1-3
v_call: TRBV5-4